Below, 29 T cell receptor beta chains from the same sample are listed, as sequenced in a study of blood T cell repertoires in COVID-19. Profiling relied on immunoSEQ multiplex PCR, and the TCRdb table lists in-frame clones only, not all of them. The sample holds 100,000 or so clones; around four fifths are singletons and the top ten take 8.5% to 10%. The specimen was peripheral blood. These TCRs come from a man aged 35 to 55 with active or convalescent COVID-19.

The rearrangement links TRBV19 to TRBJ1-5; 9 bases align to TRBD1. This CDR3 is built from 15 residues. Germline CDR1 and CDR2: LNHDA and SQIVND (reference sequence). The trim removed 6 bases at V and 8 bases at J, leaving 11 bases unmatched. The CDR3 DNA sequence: TGTGCCAGTAGCATACAGGGGGCTCAAAACAAGCCCCAGCATTTT. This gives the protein CASSIQGAQNKPQHF.

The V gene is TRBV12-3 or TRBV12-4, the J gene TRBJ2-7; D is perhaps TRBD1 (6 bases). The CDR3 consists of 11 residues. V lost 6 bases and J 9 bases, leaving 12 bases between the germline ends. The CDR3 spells CASSRTGWQYF. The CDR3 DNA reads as TGTGCCAGCAGCCGCACAGGGTGGCAGTACTTC.

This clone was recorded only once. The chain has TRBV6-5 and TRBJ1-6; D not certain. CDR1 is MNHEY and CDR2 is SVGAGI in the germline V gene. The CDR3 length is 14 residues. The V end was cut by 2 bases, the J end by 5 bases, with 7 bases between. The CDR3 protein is CASSYPEDNSPLHF. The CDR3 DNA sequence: TGTGCCAGCAGTTACCCGGAGGATAATTCACCCCTCCACTTT.

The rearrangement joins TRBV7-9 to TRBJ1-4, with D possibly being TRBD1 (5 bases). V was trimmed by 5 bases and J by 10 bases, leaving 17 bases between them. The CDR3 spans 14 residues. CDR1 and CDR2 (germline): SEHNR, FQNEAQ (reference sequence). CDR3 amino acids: CASSPSVDNLKLFF. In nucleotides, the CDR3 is TGTGCCAGCAGCCCCTCGGTGGACAACCTAAAACTGTTTTTT.

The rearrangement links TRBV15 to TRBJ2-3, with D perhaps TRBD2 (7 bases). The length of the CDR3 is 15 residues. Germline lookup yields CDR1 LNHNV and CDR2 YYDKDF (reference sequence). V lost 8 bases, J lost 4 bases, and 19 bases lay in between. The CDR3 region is CATSRGGGSPDTQYF. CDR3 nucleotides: TGTGCCACCTCCCGAGGGGGGGGGAGCCCAGATACGCAGTATTTT.

Here the CDR3 reads CAWSVTRQGRNQPQHF. The CDR3 DNA is TGTGCCTGGAGTGTAACCCGACAGGGTCGGAATCAGCCCCAGCATTTT. V and J are TRBV30 and TRBJ1-5; 7 nucleotides agree with TRBD1. The germline gives CDR1 GTSNPN, CDR2 SVGIG (reference sequence). The V and J ends lost 0 bases and 4 bases, in that order; junction bases with no gene match: 9. This CDR3 is 16 amino acids long. Complete variable domain (other parts from reference TRBV30 and TRBJ1-5): SQTIHQWPATLVQPVGSPLSLECTVEGTSNPNLYWYRQAAGRGLQLLFYSVGIGQISSEVPQNLSASRPQDRQFILSSKKLLLSDSGFYLCAWSVTRQGRNQPQHFGDGTRLSIL.

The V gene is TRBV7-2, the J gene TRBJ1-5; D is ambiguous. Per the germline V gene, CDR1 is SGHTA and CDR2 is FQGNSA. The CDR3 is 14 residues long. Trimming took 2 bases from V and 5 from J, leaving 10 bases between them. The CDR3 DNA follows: TGTGCCAGCAGCTTACTCGGAGTTGATCAGCCCCAGCATTTT. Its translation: CASSLLGVDQPQHF.

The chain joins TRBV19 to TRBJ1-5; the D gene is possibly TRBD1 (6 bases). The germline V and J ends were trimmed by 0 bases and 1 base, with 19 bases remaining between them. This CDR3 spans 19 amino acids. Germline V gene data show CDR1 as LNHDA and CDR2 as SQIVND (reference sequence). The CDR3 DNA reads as TGTGCCAGTAGTATAGATGGGAGTAGGGGGACCCTAAGCAATCAGCCCCAGCATTTT. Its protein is CASSIDGSRGTLSNQPQHF.

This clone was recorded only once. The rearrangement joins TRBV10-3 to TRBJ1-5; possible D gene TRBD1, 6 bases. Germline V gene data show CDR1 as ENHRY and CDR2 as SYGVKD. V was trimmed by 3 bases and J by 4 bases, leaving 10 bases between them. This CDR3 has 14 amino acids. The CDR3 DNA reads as TGTGCCATCAGTGAAGGGACACAAAATCAGCCCCAGCATTTT. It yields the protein CAISEGTQNQPQHF.

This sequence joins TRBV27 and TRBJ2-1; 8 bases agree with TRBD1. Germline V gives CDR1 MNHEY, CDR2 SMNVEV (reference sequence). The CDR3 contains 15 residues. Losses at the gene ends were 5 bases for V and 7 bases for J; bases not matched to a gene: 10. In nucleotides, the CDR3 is TGTGCCAGCAGTCTACGGACAGGGCTGGGAAATGAGCAGTTCTTC. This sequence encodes CASSLRTGLGNEQFF.

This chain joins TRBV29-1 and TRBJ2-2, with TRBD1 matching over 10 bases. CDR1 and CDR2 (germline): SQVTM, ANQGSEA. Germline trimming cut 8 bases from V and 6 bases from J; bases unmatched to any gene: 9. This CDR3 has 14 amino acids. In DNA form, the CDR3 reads TGCAGCACCCCGGGACAGGGGAAGTCCGGGGAGCTGTTTTTT. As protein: CSTPGQGKSGELFF.

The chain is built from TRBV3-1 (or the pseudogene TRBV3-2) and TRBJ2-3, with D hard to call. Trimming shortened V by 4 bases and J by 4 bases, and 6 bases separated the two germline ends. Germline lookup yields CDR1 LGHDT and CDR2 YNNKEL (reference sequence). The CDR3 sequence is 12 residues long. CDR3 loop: CASSPRADTQYF. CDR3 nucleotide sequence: TGTGCCAGCAGCCCTCGGGCAGATACGCAGTATTTT.

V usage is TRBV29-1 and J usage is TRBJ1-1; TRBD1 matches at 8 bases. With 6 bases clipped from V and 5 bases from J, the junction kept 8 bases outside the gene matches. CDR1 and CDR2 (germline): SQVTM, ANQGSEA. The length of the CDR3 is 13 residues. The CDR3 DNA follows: TGCAGCGTGGGGACAGGAACGTCGACTGAAGCTTTCTTT. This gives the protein CSVGTGTSTEAFF. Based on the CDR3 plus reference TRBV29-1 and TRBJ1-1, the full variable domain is SAVISQKPSRDICQRGTSLTIQCQVDSQVTMMFWYRQQPGQSLTLIATANQGSEATYESGFVIDKFPISRPNLTFSTLTVSNMSPEDSSIYLCSVGTGTSTEAFFGQGTRLTVV.

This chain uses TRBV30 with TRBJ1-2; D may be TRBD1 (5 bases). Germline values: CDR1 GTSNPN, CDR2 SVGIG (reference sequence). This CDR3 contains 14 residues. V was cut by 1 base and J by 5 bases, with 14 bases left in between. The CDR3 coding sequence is TGTGCCTGGAGTGGGGTTCAGGGTAATTATGGCTACACCTTC. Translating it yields CAWSGVQGNYGYTF.

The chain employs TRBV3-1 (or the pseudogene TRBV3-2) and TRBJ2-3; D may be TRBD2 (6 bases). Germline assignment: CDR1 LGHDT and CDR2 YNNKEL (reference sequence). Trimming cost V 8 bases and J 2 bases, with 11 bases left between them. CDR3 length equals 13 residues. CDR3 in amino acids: CASAGRITDTQYF. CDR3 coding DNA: TGTGCCAGCGCGGGAAGAATCACAGATACGCAGTATTTT.

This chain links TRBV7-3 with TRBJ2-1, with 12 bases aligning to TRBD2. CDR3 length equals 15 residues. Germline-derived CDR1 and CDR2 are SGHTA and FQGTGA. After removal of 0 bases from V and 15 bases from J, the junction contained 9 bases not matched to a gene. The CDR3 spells CASSLTTSGGDLRFF. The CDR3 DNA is TGTGCCAGCAGCTTAACGACTAGCGGGGGAGACCTGCGGTTCTTC.

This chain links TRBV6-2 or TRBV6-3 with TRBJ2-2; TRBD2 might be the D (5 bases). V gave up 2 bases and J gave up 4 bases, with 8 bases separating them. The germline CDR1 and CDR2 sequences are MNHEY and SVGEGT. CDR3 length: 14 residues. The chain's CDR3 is CASSYRGATGELFF. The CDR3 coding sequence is TGTGCCAGCAGTTACCGGGGTGCCACCGGGGAGCTGTTTTTT.

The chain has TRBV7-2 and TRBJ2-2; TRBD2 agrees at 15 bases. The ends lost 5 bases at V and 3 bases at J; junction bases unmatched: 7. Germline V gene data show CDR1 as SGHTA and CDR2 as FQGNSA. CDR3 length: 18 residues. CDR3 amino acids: CASSPTGTSGGYTGELFF. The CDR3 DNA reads TGTGCCAGCAGCCCGACAGGGACTAGCGGGGGGTACACCGGGGAGCTGTTTTTT.

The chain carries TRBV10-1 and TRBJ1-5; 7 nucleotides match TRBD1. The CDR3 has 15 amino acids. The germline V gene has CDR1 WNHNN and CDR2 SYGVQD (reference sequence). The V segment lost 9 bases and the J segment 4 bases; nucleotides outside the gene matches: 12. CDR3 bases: TGCGCCAGGGAGGGGGCCCGCCGACGAAATCAGCCCCAGCATTTT. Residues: CAREGARRRNQPQHF.

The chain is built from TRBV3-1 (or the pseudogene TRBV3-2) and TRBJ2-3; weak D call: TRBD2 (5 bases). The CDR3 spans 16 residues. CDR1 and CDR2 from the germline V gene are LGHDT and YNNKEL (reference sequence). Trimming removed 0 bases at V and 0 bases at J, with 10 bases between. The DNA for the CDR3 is TGTGCCAGCAGCCAAGATCGTGAGCGGAGCACAGATACGCAGTATTTT. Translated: CASSQDRERSTDTQYF.

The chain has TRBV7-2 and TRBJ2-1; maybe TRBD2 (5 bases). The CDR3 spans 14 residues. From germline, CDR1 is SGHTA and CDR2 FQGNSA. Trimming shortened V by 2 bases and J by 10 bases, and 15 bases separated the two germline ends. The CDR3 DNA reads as TGTGCCAGCAGCTTAATGACGGGGTCAACGGAGCAGTTCTTC. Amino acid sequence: CASSLMTGSTEQFF.

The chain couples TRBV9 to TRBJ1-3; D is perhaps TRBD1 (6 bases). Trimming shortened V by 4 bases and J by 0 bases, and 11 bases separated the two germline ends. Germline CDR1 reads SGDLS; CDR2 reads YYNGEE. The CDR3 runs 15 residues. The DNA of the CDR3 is TGTGCCAGCAGCCCGGACAGCCTCTCTGGAAACACCATATATTTT. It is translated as CASSPDSLSGNTIYF. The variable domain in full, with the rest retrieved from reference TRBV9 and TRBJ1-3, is DSGVTQTPKHLITATGQRVTLRCSPRSGDLSVYWYQQSLDQGLQFLIQYYNGEERAKGNILERFSAQQFPDLHSELNLSSLELGDSALYFCASSPDSLSGNTIYFGEGSWLTVV.

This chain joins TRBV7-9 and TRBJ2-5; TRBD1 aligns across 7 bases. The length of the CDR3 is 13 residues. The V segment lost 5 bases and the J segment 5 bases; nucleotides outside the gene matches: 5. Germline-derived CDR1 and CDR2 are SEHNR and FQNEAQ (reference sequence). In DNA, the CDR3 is TGTGCCAGCAGCCTGGACAGGAAGGAGACCCAGTACTTC. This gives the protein CASSLDRKETQYF.

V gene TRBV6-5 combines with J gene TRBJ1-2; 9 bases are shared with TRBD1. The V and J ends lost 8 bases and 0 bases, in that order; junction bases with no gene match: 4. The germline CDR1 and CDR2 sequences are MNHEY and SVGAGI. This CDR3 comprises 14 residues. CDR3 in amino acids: CASARDRANYGYTF. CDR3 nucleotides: TGTGCCAGCGCCCGGGACAGGGCTAACTATGGCTACACCTTC.

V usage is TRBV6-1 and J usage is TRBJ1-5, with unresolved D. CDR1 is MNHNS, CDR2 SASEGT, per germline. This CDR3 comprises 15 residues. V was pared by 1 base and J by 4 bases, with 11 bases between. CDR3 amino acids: CASSEDHGPNQPQHF. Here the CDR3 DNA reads TGTGCCAGCAGTGAAGACCATGGGCCTAATCAGCCCCAGCATTTT.

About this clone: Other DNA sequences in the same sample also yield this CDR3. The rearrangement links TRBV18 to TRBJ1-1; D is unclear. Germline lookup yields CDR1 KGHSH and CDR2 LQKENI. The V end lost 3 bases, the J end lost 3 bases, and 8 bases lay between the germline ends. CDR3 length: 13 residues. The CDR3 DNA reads TGTGCCAGCTCACCCCGCGGGGACACTGAAGCTTTCTTT. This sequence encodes CASSPRGDTEAFF.

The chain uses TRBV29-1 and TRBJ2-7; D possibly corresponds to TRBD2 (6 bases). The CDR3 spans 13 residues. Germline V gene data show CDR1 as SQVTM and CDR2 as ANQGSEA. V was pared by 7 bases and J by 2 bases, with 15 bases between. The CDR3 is CSAEGRTTYEQYF. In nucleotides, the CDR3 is TGCAGCGCTGAGGGTAGGACTACCTACGAGCAGTACTTC.

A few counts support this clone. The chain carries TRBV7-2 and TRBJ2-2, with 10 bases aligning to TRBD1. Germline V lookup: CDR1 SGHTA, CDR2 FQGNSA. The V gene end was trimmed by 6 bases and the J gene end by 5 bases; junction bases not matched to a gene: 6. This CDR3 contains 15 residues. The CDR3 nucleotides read TGTGCCAGCAGTTACGGACAGGGGGGGACCGGGGAGCTGTTTTTT. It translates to CASSYGQGGTGELFF.

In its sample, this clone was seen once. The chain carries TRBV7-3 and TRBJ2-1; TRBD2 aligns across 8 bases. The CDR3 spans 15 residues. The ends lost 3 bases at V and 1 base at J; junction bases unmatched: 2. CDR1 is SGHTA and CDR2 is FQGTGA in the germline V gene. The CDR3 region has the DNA TGTGCCAGCAGCTTCAGCGGGGGATCCTACAATGAGCAGTTCTTC. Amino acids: CASSFSGGSYNEQFF.